This entry is about one T cell receptor (beta chain). The germline CDR1 and CDR2 sequences are LGHNT and FRNRAP. The CDR3 is 13 residues long. V gave up 1 base and J gave up 5 bases, with 9 bases separating them. The immunoSEQ assay was v3. Some clones are missing from TCRdb's copy, which holds only in-frame ones; the method was immunoSEQ multiplex PCR. The sample carries about 32,000 clones, roughly 69% recorded once. This entry belongs to a study of TIL therapy for anti-PD-1-resistant metastatic lung cancer. As to time point: pre-treatment sample, taken before nivolumab and TIL therapy. The origin of this receptor is a woman aged 30-79 years with non-small cell lung cancer. J is TRBJ2-7 and V is TRBV12-5; no reliable D call. Sequencing was performed on blood, taken at baseline. The CDR3 protein is CASGLDGSNEQYF. Here the CDR3 DNA reads TGTGCTAGTGGTTTGGACGGGTCCAACGAGCAGTACTTC.